Relative to its sample, the clone carrying this TCR beta chain is medium-sized. This sample stems from a study of blood T cell repertoires in COVID-19. Looking at the study overall: The United States, Italy and Spain were the sources of the acute and convalescent COVID-19 samples. T cells, B-cell-depleted T cells, or PBMCs provided the cDNA or gDNA that served as material.

Source study methods: From reference gene primer amplification, estimates of nucleated cell counts were derived. Method: immunoSEQ multiplex PCR; TCRdb's copy keeps in-frame clones and lacks some. That table furnishes V, J and clone size, whereas the DNA furnished D and trimming. The sample has under 25,000 clones; about 90% are singletons. Germline CDR1 SGHRS, CDR2 YFSETQ. Losses at the gene ends were 4 bases for V and 2 bases for J; bases not matched to a gene: 5. The CDR3 length is 14 residues. The sample was peripheral blood. This chain uses TRBV5-1 with TRBJ2-7; 8 positions agree with TRBD1. This TCR was recovered from a human donor in a cohort sampled during active COVID-19. CDR3 amino acids: CASSHGQGPYEQYF. CDR3 in DNA: TGCGCCAGCAGCCACGGACAGGGCCCCTACGAGCAGTACTTC.